The clone carrying this T cell receptor beta chain came up a few times. The time point was: baseline, week 1 (first vaccination visit). The treatment: pre-vaccination baseline after standard-of-care therapy. The data originate from a study of a mutant IDH1 vaccine in newly diagnosed glioma. Study-level information: Patients under treatment included 62.5% males and around 38% females and had a mean age of about 37 years. Patients previously underwent radiotherapy, temozolomide, or both, and most underwent both.

Some clones are missing from TCRdb's copy, which holds only in-frame ones; the method was immunoSEQ multiplex PCR. This sample has about 68,000 clones, with 79% found just once. This TCR was recovered from a man between 45 and 60 years old with glioma. Specimen: PBMCs, collected from a glioma patient treated with radiotherapy, temozolomide or both.

CDR3 in amino acids: CASSSPRDREGEGELFF. The DNA of the CDR3 is TGTGCCAGCAGCTCCCCTCGGGACAGGGAAGGGGAAGGGGAGCTGTTTTTT. The chain combines TRBV7-9 with TRBJ2-2, with 9 nucleotides matching TRBD1. This CDR3 contains 17 residues. Germline CDR1 reads SEHNR; CDR2 reads FQNEAQ (reference sequence). V gave up 4 bases and J gave up 8 bases; unmatched junction bases: 14.